The 5 T cell receptor beta chains below were found in one sample sequenced in a study of CD8 T cells in ankylosing spondylitis. TCRdb recomputed calls from the 5' RACE reads with MiXCR, one row per CDR3 protein. Among a few hundred thousand distinct CDR3 sequences listed, 15% to 20% were seen once. For these TCRs, the target antigens are not known. Points from the study as a whole: About 8 highly homologous variants made up a TCR beta motif, and this motif appeared characteristic of ankylosing spondylitis blood.

The sequencing input was blood, either unsorted or a sorted T cell fraction (not recorded which). The origin of the receptors is a male donor with ankylosing spondylitis.

This clonotype appeared a few times. The chain has TRBV5-1 and TRBJ1-1, with D possibly TRBD1 on 6 matching bases. This CDR3 is built from 14 residues. Germline V CDR1 and CDR2: SGHRS, YFSETQ. Trimming removed 2 bases at V and 4 bases at J, with 12 bases between. CDR3: CASSLQGGSTEAFF. For the CDR3, the DNA is TGCGCCAGCAGCTTACAGGGTGGGAGCACTGAAGCTTTCTTT.

This clonotype was observed a handful of times. The chain has TRBV12-3 or TRBV12-4 and TRBJ1-5, with TRBD1 identical over 7 bases. J gave up 4 bases and V 8 bases, and 5 bases lay outside the gene matches. The CDR3 loop spans 13 amino acids. For the CDR3, the DNA is TGTGCCAGCCAAGGGACAGTTAATCAGCCCCAGCATTTT. Its translation: CASQGTVNQPQHF.

The V gene is TRBV2, the J gene TRBJ2-1, with 8 nucleotides matching TRBD2. The V gene's germline CDR1 is SNHLY and CDR2 FYNNEI. The CDR3 sequence is 15 residues long. V trimming: 8 bases; J trimming: 5 bases; junction bases outside the gene matches: 11. In nucleotides, the CDR3 is TGTGCCAGCTACCCCCGTAGCGGGGCACACAATGAGCAGTTCTTC. Translated: CASYPRSGAHNEQFF.

In its sample, this clonotype was seen a few times. V gene TRBV5-1 combines with J gene TRBJ2-5; 10 bases are a match to TRBD1. CDR3 length: 16 amino acids. Trimming at V came to 6 bases and at J to 2 bases, leaving 10 bases not matched to a gene. Germline values: CDR1 SGHRS, CDR2 YFSETQ. This chain's CDR3 is CASTYLGQGLQETQYF. CDR3 sequence (DNA): TGCGCCAGCACATACCTGGGACAGGGGCTGCAAGAGACCCAGTACTTC.

This clonotype was seen repeatedly, ten times or more. V gene TRBV12-3 or TRBV12-4 combines with J gene TRBJ1-1; weak D call: TRBD1 (5 bases). V was shortened by 6 bases and J by 0 bases, with 11 bases between the two germline ends. The CDR3 length is 14 residues. CDR3 nucleotides: TGTGCCAGCAGGGCCGGGACGATGAACACTGAAGCTTTCTTT. Translated: CASRAGTMNTEAFF.